These 29 T cell receptor beta chains were all obtained from the same sample, sequenced in a study of monozygotic twins with inflammatory bowel disease. TCRdb reprocessed the 5' RACE reads and reports one entry per CDR3 protein, with no DNA. The specimen's table records 150,000 to 200,000 distinct CDR3 sequences. Source material: blood. The receptors shown here come from a human donor with ulcerative colitis or Crohn's disease, or a healthy co-twin of an affected twin (not recorded which).

The V call is TRBV18, the J call TRBJ2-5; the D gene TCRdb calls, TRBD2, cannot be checked with no DNA. CDR3 size: 18 residues. Germline CDR1 KGHSH, CDR2 LQKENI. The CDR3: CASSPLQASVLYQETQYF.

The rearrangement links TRBV6-1 to TRBJ2-1; the TCRdb D gene call, TRBD1, has no DNA to confirm it. The CDR3 consists of 15 residues. CDR1 and CDR2 from the germline V gene are MNHNS and SASEGT. The CDR3 region is CASSPRQGAYNEQFF.

This rearrangement joins TRBV4-1 to TRBJ2-7; TCRdb outputs TRBD2, but without DNA this stays unchecked. CDR1 and CDR2 (germline): MGHRA, YSYEKL. CDR3 length: 15 amino acids. This chain's CDR3 is CASSQEFGSRYEQYF.

This chain joins TRBV5-1 and TRBJ2-5; TCRdb designates TRBD1, a call that cannot be tested without DNA. The CDR3 spans 19 residues. Germline V gene data show CDR1 as SGHRS and CDR2 as YFSETQ. The CDR3 loop reads CASSRDFTGAGMVQETQYF.

The V gene is TRBV18, the J gene TRBJ1-1. The CDR3 loop spans 12 amino acids. Germline loops: CDR1 KGHSH, CDR2 LQKENI. The CDR3: CASSRENTEAFF.

This chain connects TRBV12-3 or TRBV12-4 to TRBJ2-5; no DNA is available, so the TRBD1 call from TCRdb remains unchecked. The CDR3 consists of 15 residues. The CDR3 loop is CASSLHRGEGETQYF.

This sequence joins TRBV11-3 and TRBJ2-3. This CDR3 region has 13 residues. The germline CDR1 and CDR2 sequences are SGHNT and YENEEA. CDR3: CASSNSLTDTQYF.

The chain is built from TRBV20-1 and TRBJ2-7. The CDR3 has 12 amino acids. CDR1 and CDR2 from the germline V gene are DFQATT and SNEGSKA (reference sequence). The CDR3: CSARDQPHEQYF.

The gene calls are TRBV5-1 and TRBJ2-5; TCRdb indicates TRBD2, and absent DNA this call remains unverified. CDR1 is SGHRS and CDR2 is YFSETQ in the germline V gene. CDR3 length: 17 amino acids. This chain's CDR3 is CASSIYDRGLAGETQYF.

This chain joins TRBV21-1 and TRBJ2-3; TCRdb's D call, TRBD2, is unchecked because there is no DNA. TRBV21-1 is marked as a pseudogene. This CDR3 is 18 amino acids long. CDR3: CASSKRLAGELGTDTHYF.

The chain carries TRBV7-2 and TRBJ2-3. CDR1 and CDR2 (germline): SGHTA, FQGNSA. This CDR3 has 14 residues. Here the CDR3 reads CASSLVLSEDTQYF.

The rearrangement joins TRBV5-1 to TRBJ2-1. CDR1 SGHRS and CDR2 YFSETQ come from the germline V gene. This CDR3 has 15 residues. The CDR3 loop is CASSLSPSSYNEQFF.

This rearrangement joins TRBV11-1 to TRBJ2-7; TCRdb's assignment of TRBD1 cannot be checked, as there is no DNA. Germline lookup yields CDR1 SGHAT and CDR2 FQDESV (reference sequence). This CDR3 has 15 residues. CDR3: CASRTGTASSYEQYF.

The chain couples TRBV5-6 to TRBJ2-1; as DNA is missing, the TRBD1 call by TCRdb cannot be tested. This CDR3 contains 15 residues. Germline CDR1 SGHDT, CDR2 YYEEEE. CDR3 residues: CASSLRRGTWNEQFF.

This chain links TRBV29-1 with TRBJ2-1; TCRdb selects TRBD2, and the lack of DNA leaves this call unchecked. Germline V CDR1 and CDR2: SQVTM, ANQGSEA. The CDR3 contains 17 residues. The chain's CDR3 is CSVRGVAGELLHNEQFF.

The rearrangement joins TRBV19 to TRBJ2-2. There are 14 residues in the CDR3. Germline-derived CDR1 and CDR2 are LNHDA and SQIVND (reference sequence). The CDR3 spells CASSIARNTGELFF.

The rearrangement joins TRBV5-1 to TRBJ2-7; TCRdb reports TRBD1, a call that lacks DNA to check it against. Germline CDR1 reads SGHRS; CDR2 reads YFSETQ. The CDR3 is made up of 14 amino acids. The chain's CDR3 is CASSFSTGYYEQYF.

This CDR3 reads CAISDSKGYTEAFF. The chain uses TRBV10-3 and TRBJ1-1. In germline, CDR1 is ENHRY, CDR2 SYGVKD. This CDR3 region has 14 residues.

V usage is TRBV7-9 and J usage is TRBJ1-2; TCRdb reports TRBD1, a call that lacks DNA to check it against. CDR1 is SEHNR, CDR2 FQNEAQ, per germline (reference sequence). This CDR3 spans 16 amino acids. The CDR3 sequence: CASSLGILTGRDGYTF. The full variable domain, its missing parts supplied by reference TRBV7-9 and TRBJ1-2, is DTGVSQNPRHKITKRGQNVTFRCDPISEHNRLYWYRQTLGQGPEFLTYFQNEAQLEKSRLLSDRFSAERPKGSFSTLEIQRTEQGDSAMYLCASSLGILTGRDGYTFGSGTRLTVV.

The chain links TRBV7-2 to TRBJ1-1; TCRdb's D call, TRBD1, is unchecked because there is no DNA. Germline V gives CDR1 SGHTA, CDR2 FQGNSA. The CDR3 loop spans 15 amino acids. The CDR3 reads CASSLVGTEGTEAFF.

The genes are TRBV20-1 and TRBJ2-3. Germline-derived CDR1 and CDR2 are DFQATT and SNEGSKA (reference sequence). The CDR3 extends over 14 amino acids. The CDR3 sequence is CSATSSGNTDTQYF.

The CDR3 sequence: CSASDSYGYTF. V is TRBV20-1 and J is TRBJ1-2; TCRdb's D call, TRBD1, is unchecked because there is no DNA. The CDR3 runs to 11 residues. The germline gives CDR1 DFQATT, CDR2 SNEGSKA (reference sequence).

The CDR3 sequence: CASSVSGLAGVSFYNEQFF. The chain has TRBV11-2 and TRBJ2-1; with no DNA, the TCRdb D assignment of TRBD2 cannot be verified. This CDR3 contains 19 residues. Germline V CDR1 and CDR2: SGHAT, FQNNGV.

The rearrangement uses TRBV20-1 and TRBJ2-2; TCRdb selects TRBD2, and the lack of DNA leaves this call unchecked. The germline gives CDR1 DFQATT, CDR2 SNEGSKA (reference sequence). There are 15 residues in the CDR3. CDR3 in amino acids: CSARGLAGASGELFF.

V and J are TRBV7-3 and TRBJ2-1. From germline, CDR1 is SGHTA and CDR2 FQGTGA. The CDR3 sequence is 13 residues long. CDR3 loop: CASSSYPYNEQFF.

The genes are TRBV25-1 and TRBJ2-5; the TCRdb D gene call, TRBD2, has no DNA to confirm it. The CDR3 extends over 16 amino acids. The germline V gene encodes CDR1 MGHDK and CDR2 SYGVNS. CDR3: CASVPGPSGLQETQYF.

The CDR3 region is CASSFRQGEDTQYF. The V gene is TRBV12-3 or TRBV12-4, the J gene TRBJ2-3; TCRdb proposes TRBD1, but this gene call is untestable without DNA. The CDR3 runs 14 residues.

The V call is TRBV21-1, the J call TRBJ1-3. TRBV21-1 represents a pseudogene. The CDR3 has 16 residues. CDR3 sequence: CASSKRVSEGRNTIYF.

CDR3 region: CASSLEGSRGAGDQPQHF. The V and J genes are TRBV5-1 and TRBJ1-5. Germline V gene lookup returns CDR1 SGHRS and CDR2 YFSETQ. CDR3 length: 18 amino acids.